The source of this T cell receptor beta chain is a study of neurological immune-mediated disorders. The CDR3 is made up of 13 amino acids. Germline V gene data show CDR1 as LNHDA and CDR2 as SQIVND (reference sequence). V lost 3 bases and J 4 bases, leaving 9 bases between the germline ends. The time point is: technical triplicate 1. Preparation of the unsorted libraries drew on 2 million PBMCs stored at -80 C. The cDNA was produced through 5'RACE with 10-nucleotide random UMIs. The authors obtained over 200 million TCR-beta sequences from 15-18 subjects per sequencing run. From the 5' RACE reads, TCRdb called clonotypes with MiXCR, one entry per CDR3 protein. The sample lists 40,000 or so distinct CDR3 sequences, roughly 11% occurring once.

The clonotype was recovered from a man aged 55 to 70 with HTLV-1-associated myelopathy (HAM/TSP). The specimen sequenced was PBMCs. This chain connects TRBV19 to TRBJ1-1; D is uncertain. CDR3 bases: TGTGCCAGTAGTATTCCTAGGAGCACTGAAGCTTTCTTT. Translating gives CASSIPRSTEAFF.